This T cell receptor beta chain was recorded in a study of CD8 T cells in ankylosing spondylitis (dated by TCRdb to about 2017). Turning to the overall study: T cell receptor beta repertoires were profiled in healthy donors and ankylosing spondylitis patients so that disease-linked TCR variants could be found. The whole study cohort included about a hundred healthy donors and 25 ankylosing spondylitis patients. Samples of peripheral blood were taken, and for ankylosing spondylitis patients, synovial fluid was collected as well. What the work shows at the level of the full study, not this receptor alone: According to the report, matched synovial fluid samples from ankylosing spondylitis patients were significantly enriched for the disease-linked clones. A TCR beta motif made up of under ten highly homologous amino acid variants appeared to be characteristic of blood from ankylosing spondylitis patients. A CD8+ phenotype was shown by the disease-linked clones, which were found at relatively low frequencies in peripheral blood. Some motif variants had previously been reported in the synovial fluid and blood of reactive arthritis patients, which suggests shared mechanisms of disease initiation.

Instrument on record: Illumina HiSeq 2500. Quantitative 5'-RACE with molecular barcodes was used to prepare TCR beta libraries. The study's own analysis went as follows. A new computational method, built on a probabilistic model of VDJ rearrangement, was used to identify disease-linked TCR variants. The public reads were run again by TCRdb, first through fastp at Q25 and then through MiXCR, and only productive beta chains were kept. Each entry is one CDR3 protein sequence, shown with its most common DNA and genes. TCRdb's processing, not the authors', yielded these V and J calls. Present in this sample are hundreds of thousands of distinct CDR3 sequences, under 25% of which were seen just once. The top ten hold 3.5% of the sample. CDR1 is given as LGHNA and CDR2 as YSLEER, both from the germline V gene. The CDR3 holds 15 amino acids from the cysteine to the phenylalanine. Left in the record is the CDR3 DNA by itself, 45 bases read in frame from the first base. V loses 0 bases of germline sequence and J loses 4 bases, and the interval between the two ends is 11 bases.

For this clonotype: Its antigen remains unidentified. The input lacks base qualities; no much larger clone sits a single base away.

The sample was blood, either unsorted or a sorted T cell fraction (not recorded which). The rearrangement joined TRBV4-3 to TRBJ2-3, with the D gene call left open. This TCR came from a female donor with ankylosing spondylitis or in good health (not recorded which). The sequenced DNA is TGCGCCAGCAGCCAAGACTTTGTAGTGGCAGATACGCAGTATTTT. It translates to CASSQDFVVADTQYF.